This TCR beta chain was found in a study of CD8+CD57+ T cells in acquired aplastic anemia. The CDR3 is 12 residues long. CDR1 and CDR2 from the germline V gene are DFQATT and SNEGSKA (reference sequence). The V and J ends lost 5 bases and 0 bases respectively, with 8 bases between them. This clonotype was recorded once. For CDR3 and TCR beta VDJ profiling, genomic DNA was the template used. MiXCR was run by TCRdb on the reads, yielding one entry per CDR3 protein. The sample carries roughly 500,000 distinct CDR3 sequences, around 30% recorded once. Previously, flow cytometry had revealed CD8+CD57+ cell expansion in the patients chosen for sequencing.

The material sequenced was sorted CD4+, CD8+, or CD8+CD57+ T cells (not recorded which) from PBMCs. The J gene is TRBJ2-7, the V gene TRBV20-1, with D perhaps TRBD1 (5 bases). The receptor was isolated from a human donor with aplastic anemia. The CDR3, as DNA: TGCAGTGCTCCGACAGTCTCCTACGAGCAGTACTTC. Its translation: CSAPTVSYEQYF.